This T cell receptor beta chain was retrieved from a study of T-cell reconstitution after alpha-beta-depleted transplantation in children. Molecular barcoding with unique molecular identifiers was used for the TCRbeta library. TCRdb fed the PCR reads into MiXCR, producing one record per CDR3 protein. Of hundreds of thousands of distinct CDR3 sequences in the sample, 10% to 15% were seen once. Germline V gene lookup returns CDR1 SGHTA and CDR2 FQGNSA. The germline V and J ends were trimmed by 7 bases and 5 bases, with 17 bases remaining between them. This CDR3 is built from 14 residues. About this clonotype: Its antigen remains unidentified.

Study outcomes and limitations: Recipient T cells and thymic progenitors that survived were the source of the high TCRbeta diversity seen at day 60 in some patients. Newly produced T cells mostly accounted for T-cell counts and diversity one year post-transplant. The origin of alpha-beta T cells about two months after transplant was reportedly several hundred expanded graft clones.

The rearrangement joins TRBV7-2 to TRBJ1-1, with a tentative D call TRBD1 (6 bases). The starting material was PBMCs, mostly from graft donor cells, obtained 360 days after TCRalphabeta/CD19-depleted stem cell transplant. The source of this sequence is a male patient younger than 18 who had a stem cell transplant for acute myeloid leukemia, so the T cells may come from the graft donor. CDR3 nucleotides: TGTGCCAGCACCGAGGCAGGGGTGAGGACTGAAGCTTTCTTT. It yields the protein CASTEAGVRTEAFF.